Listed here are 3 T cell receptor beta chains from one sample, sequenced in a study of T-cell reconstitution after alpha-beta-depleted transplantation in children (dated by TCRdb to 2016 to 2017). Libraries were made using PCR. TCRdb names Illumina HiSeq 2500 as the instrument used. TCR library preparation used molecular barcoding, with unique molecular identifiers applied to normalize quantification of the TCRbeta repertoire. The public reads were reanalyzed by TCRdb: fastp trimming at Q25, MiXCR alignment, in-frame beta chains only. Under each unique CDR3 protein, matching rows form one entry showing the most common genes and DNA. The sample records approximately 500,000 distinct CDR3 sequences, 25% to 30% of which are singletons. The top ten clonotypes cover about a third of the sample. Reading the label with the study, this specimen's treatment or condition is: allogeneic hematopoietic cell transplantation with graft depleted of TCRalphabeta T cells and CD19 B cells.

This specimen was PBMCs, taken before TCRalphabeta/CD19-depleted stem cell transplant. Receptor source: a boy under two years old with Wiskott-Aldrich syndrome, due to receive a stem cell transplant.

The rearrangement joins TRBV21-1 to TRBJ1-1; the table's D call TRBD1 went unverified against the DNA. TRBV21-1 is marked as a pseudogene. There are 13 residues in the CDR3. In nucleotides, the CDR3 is TGTGCCTTCAGAGGGGGGCTGGACACTGAAGCTTTCTTT. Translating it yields CAFRGGLDTEAFF.

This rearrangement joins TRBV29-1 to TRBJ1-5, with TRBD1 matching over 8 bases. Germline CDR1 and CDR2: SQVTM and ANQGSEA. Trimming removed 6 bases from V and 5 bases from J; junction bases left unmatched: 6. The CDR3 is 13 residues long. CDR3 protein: CSVQGAKDQPQHF. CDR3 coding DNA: TGCAGCGTCCAGGGGGCGAAAGATCAGCCCCAGCATTTT. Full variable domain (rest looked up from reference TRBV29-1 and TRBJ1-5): SAVISQKPSRDICQRGTSLTIQCQVDSQVTMMFWYRQQPGQSLTLIATANQGSEATYESGFVIDKFPISRPNLTFSTLTVSNMSPEDSSIYLCSVQGAKDQPQHFGDGTRLSIL.

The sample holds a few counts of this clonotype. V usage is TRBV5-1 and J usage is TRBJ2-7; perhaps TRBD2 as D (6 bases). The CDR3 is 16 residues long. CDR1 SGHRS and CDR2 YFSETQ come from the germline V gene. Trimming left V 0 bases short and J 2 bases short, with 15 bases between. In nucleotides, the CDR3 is TGCGCCAGCAGCTTGGATGTCGGGCGGGGTGCCTACGAGCAGTACTTC. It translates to CASSLDVGRGAYEQYF.